Shown below are 18 T cell receptor beta chains from a single sample sequenced in a study of cytomegalovirus exposure and HLA in healthy donors. PCR employed 60 Vbeta and 13 Jbeta primers. Profiling relied on immunoSEQ multiplex PCR, and the TCRdb table lists in-frame clones only, not all of them. The sample lists tens of thousands of clones; around 77% were seen once. Sequences were obtained from PBMCs. Receptor source: a man under 40 in good health and CMV-seronegative.

The chain has TRBV2 and TRBJ2-7, with 8 nucleotides matching TRBD1. V lost 1 base and J lost 2; bases outside the gene matches: 7. Germline assignment: CDR1 SNHLY and CDR2 FYNNEI. The CDR3 length is 16 residues. CDR3 nucleotides: TGTGCCAGCAGTGAAGTGCGGGACAGGCCCCCCTACGAGCAGTACTTC. Translation gives CASSEVRDRPPYEQYF.

The V and J genes are TRBV2 and TRBJ2-3; 8 bases fit TRBD1. Germline CDR1 and CDR2: SNHLY and FYNNEI. Trimming at V came to 7 bases and at J to 2 bases, leaving 5 bases not matched to a gene. This CDR3 has 14 amino acids. For the CDR3, the DNA is TGTGCCAGCATGTCGGACAGGGACACAGATACGCAGTATTTT. Its protein product is CASMSDRDTDTQYF.

V is TRBV5-1 and J is TRBJ2-5; TRBD1 agrees at 9 bases. V gave up 0 bases and J gave up 5 bases; unmatched junction bases: 11. Germline values: CDR1 SGHRS, CDR2 YFSETQ. The CDR3 runs to 17 residues. The CDR3 reads CASSLAPDRGVGETQYF. The CDR3 DNA reads as TGCGCCAGCAGCTTGGCACCGGACAGGGGCGTAGGGGAGACCCAGTACTTC.

The genes are TRBV7-9 and TRBJ2-5, with D perhaps TRBD1 (6 bases). The DNA end is a closer match to TRBJ2-7, so the J assignment may be wrong. Germline-derived CDR1 and CDR2 are SEHNR and FQNEAQ (reference sequence). The CDR3 is 19 residues long. CDR3 DNA: TGTGCCAGCAGCTCACCCTTCGGGACACTCAAGGACATCTCCTACGAGCAGTACTTC. Translating it yields CASSSPFGTLKDISYEQYF.

V and J are TRBV7-6 and TRBJ2-2; 7 bases match TRBD2. Germline V gene sequence: CDR1 SGHVS, CDR2 FNYEAQ. This CDR3 region has 17 residues. V shed 2 bases and J 0 bases; nucleotides not matched to a gene: 6. The CDR3 here is CASSLWGGRSNTGELFF. CDR3 nucleotides: TGTGCCAGCAGCTTATGGGGCGGGAGATCGAACACCGGGGAGCTGTTTTTT.

This clone was seen a handful of times. The chain recombines TRBV11-2 with TRBJ1-1; D is uncertain. Trimming removed 5 bases from V and 1 base from J, with 14 bases in between. Per germline, CDR1 SGHAT and CDR2 FQNNGV. The CDR3 runs to 15 residues. The CDR3 DNA is TGTGCCAGCAGCCAAGGACGGGGAGAGAACACTGAAGCTTTCTTT. Translating gives CASSQGRGENTEAFF.

This sequence joins TRBV5-1 and TRBJ1-2, with 9 positions matching TRBD1. Germline CDR1 SGHRS, CDR2 YFSETQ. CDR3 length: 16 amino acids. V was clipped by 2 bases and J by 10 bases; unmatched bases: 15. CDR3 sequence (DNA): TGCGCCAGCAGCTTAAGGGTGGCACAGGGGGCCTCCGACTACACCTTC. It translates to CASSLRVAQGASDYTF.

The rearrangement links TRBV10-3 to TRBJ1-4; tentative D call: TRBD1 (5 bases). The V gene's germline CDR1 is ENHRY and CDR2 SYGVKD. This CDR3 contains 14 residues. Trimming left V 5 bases short and J 4 bases short, with 11 bases between. CDR3 residues: CAISSTAYNEKLFF. CDR3 nucleotide sequence: TGTGCCATCAGTTCGACAGCCTATAATGAAAAACTGTTTTTT.

The chain links TRBV30 to TRBJ1-5; D is uncertain. Germline values: CDR1 GTSNPN, CDR2 SVGIG (reference sequence). Trimming left V 2 bases short and J 7 bases short, with 12 bases between. The CDR3 length is 13 residues. DNA for the CDR3: TGTGCCTGGAGTAAACGGGAGGGACAGCCCCAGCATTTT. Its protein product is CAWSKREGQPQHF.

The chain has TRBV5-6 and TRBJ1-5; D unresolved. Germline V CDR1 and CDR2: SGHDT, YYEEEE. This CDR3 is built from 13 residues. V lost 2 bases and J lost 2, with 5 bases in between. CDR3 residues: CASSLFGNQPQHF. The CDR3 nucleotides read TGTGCCAGCAGCTTATTCGGCAATCAGCCCCAGCATTTT.

A single count supports this clone. J is TRBJ2-7 and V is TRBV7-8; weak D call: TRBD2 (5 bases). Trimming stripped 8 bases from V and 2 bases from J, with 10 bases between. From germline, CDR1 is SGHVS and CDR2 FQNEAQ. CDR3 length: 12 residues. CDR3 loop: CASCAGTYEQYF. CDR3 in DNA: TGTGCCAGCTGCGCCGGGACCTACGAGCAGTACTTC.

This chain links TRBV29-1 with TRBJ2-3; D not resolved. This CDR3 is 14 amino acids long. V lost 1 base and J lost 0, with 8 bases in between. Germline CDR1 and CDR2: SQVTM and ANQGSEA. The CDR3 DNA follows: TGCAGCGTTGAAGCCCGTTCTAGCACAGATACGCAGTATTTT. It translates to CSVEARSSTDTQYF.

The CDR3, as DNA: TGTGCCAGCAGCCAGGCGGGACAGGGTAGCACAGATACGCAGTATTTT. Translated, it gives CASSQAGQGSTDTQYF. The V gene is TRBV4-2, the J gene TRBJ2-3; 9 nucleotides match TRBD1. The CDR3 is 16 amino acids. The ends lost 3 bases at V and 0 bases at J; junction bases unmatched: 4. The germline gives CDR1 LGHNA, CDR2 YNFKEQ.

The V and J genes are TRBV2 and TRBJ2-3, with D perhaps TRBD2 (6 bases). The CDR3 covers 15 residues. Trimming removed 8 bases from V and 2 bases from J, with 17 bases in between. In germline, CDR1 is SNHLY, CDR2 FYNNEI. The CDR3 DNA sequence: TGTGCCAGCTTTTTGGAGGAGGGCTCCACAGATACGCAGTATTTT. Translated: CASFLEEGSTDTQYF.

The chain uses TRBV28 and TRBJ1-2; D might be TRBD1 (6 bases). The CDR3 consists of 14 residues. Trimming pared 5 bases from V and 5 bases from J, leaving 15 bases between. The V gene's germline CDR1 is MDHEN and CDR2 SYDVKM. CDR3 in amino acids: CASSRTGKGYGYTF. The CDR3 region has the DNA TGTGCCAGCAGTCGAACAGGGAAAGGTTATGGCTACACCTTC.

In its sample, this clone was seen once. The same CDR3 can be traced to other DNA sequences in this sample. This chain connects TRBV7-2 to TRBJ2-1; tentative D call: TRBD2 (6 bases). Germline V gene sequence: CDR1 SGHTA, CDR2 FQGNSA. The V end lost 1 base, the J end lost 2 bases, and 9 bases lay between the germline ends. The CDR3 loop spans 15 amino acids. The CDR3 protein is CASSLDSGPYNEQFF. The CDR3 bases are TGTGCCAGCAGCTTAGACAGCGGGCCCTACAATGAGCAGTTCTTC.

The chain uses TRBV6-5 and TRBJ1-4, with a possible D match to TRBD1 (5 bases). Germline V gene sequence: CDR1 MNHEY, CDR2 SVGAGI. This CDR3 contains 16 residues. Trimming took off 2 bases at V and 0 bases at J, with 10 bases between the two ends. CDR3 in amino acids: CASSYSGTSTNEKLFF. The CDR3 DNA follows: TGTGCCAGCAGTTACAGCGGGACGTCAACTAATGAAAAACTGTTTTTT.

This clone was picked up a small number of times. This chain connects TRBV11-2 to TRBJ1-1, with TRBD1 matching over 8 bases. From germline, CDR1 is SGHAT and CDR2 FQNNGV. The CDR3 covers 13 residues. Trimming removed 6 bases from V and 3 bases from J; junction bases left unmatched: 3. The CDR3 DNA reads TGTGCCAGCAGAATACAGGGGGACACTGAAGCTTTCTTT. Translating it yields CASRIQGDTEAFF.